These T cell receptor beta chains were read from a single sample in a study of shared T cell receptors in the human thymus. Repertoires were generated with immunoSEQ multiplex PCR, while TCRdb's copy carries only in-frame clones and drops some. The sample holds hundreds of thousands of clones; 88% are singletons and the top ten take approximately 0.01%. The sample was also linked to a second study, of human thymus T cells.

Specimen: thymocytes. These receptors originate from a boy younger than two with a congenital heart defect. Both conserved end residues are part of each CDR3. The D gene is left open where the match is weak. Part of the rows lack a size; the others show once, few, many or a class for expanded clones.

>TRBJ2-5|NA|TRBV10-3|TRBD2
TGTGCCATCAGTTCTAATAGCGGGAGGGCGGAAGAGACCCAGTACTTC
CAISSNSGRAEETQYF
>TRBJ1-3|NA|TRBV12-5|TRBD1
TGTGCTAGTGGTTTGGCCGGACAGGGAGAGGGGGTACTTGGAAACACCATATATTTT
CASGLAGQGEGVLGNTIYF
>TRBJ2-7|NA|TRBV15|TRBD1
TGTGCCACCAGCTCGAAACAGGGGGCCCAACCCTCCTACGAGCAGTACTTC
CATSSKQGAQPSYEQYF
>TRBJ2-7|NA|TRBV7-2|TRBD2
TGTGCCAGCAGCCTTCGGACTAGCGCCGAGCAGTACTTC
CASSLRTSAEQYF
>TRBJ2-2|NA|TRBV27|NA
TGTGCCAGCATTCCTTCAGACAGAGTGCCTTCTAACACCGGGGAGCTGTTTTTT
CASIPSDRVPSNTGELFF
>TRBJ2-1|NA|TRBV4-2|NA
TGTGCCAGCAGCCAAGGTGGGATAAGCGGGCCGCAGTTCTTC
CASSQGGISGPQFF
>TRBJ2-3|NA|TRBV7-9|NA
TGTGCCAGCACCGCCGGGGAAGATACGCAGTATTTT
CASTAGEDTQYF
>TRBJ2-7|once|TRBV11-1|TRBD2
TGTGCCAGCAGCTTAGCGGACCCTAGCGGGGCCTCCTACGAGCAGTACTTC
CASSLADPSGASYEQYF
>TRBJ2-7|NA|TRBV27|TRBD1
TGTGCCAGCAGCCCGGGACAGAGGTCCTACGAGCAGTACTTC
CASSPGQRSYEQYF
>TRBJ2-7|NA|TRBV4-1|NA
TGCGCCAGCAGCCAAGATCCCCACAGGGCGGACTACGAGCAGTACTTC
CASSQDPHRADYEQYF
>TRBJ1-5|NA|TRBV27|NA
TGTGCCAGTCCGGGAGGGGACAACTCCAATCAGCCCCAGCATTTT
CASPGGDNSNQPQHF
>TRBJ2-7|NA|TRBV11-2|TRBD2
TGTGCCAGCAGCCCCCCTCTACTAGCGGAGGACTACGAGCAGTACTTC
CASSPPLLAEDYEQYF
>TRBJ1-4|few|TRBV10-3|NA
TGTGCCATCAGTGACAGGGGAGCCGAAAAACTGTTTTTT
CAISDRGAEKLFF
>TRBJ2-5|NA|TRBV4-3|TRBD2
TGCGCCAGCAGCCAGCGGGCTAGCGGGAGGGCAGAGACCCAGTACTTC
CASSQRASGRAETQYF
>TRBJ1-2|NA|TRBV14|NA
TGTGCCAGCAGCCAAGCGGGTAGGGGCGCGAGGGGCTACACCTTC
CASSQAGRGARGYTF
>TRBJ1-5|NA|TRBV5-4|TRBD1
TGTGCCAGCAGCTTTGGGGTGTCCGTAGGGACAGGAGATCAGCCCCAGCATTTT
CASSFGVSVGTGDQPQHF
>TRBJ2-5|NA|TRBV19|TRBD1
TGTGCCAGTAGTACTGGCAGGGGGCCCCAAGAGACCCAGTACTTC
CASSTGRGPQETQYF
>TRBJ1-2|NA|TRBV6-1|NA
TGTGCCAGCAGCCCGGACAGCGCATCTAACTATGGCTACACCTTC
CASSPDSASNYGYTF
>TRBJ2-1|NA|TRBV4-1|TRBD2
TGCGCCAGCAGCCTTTCCTTGAGGCGGGAGGTTTACAATGAGCAGTTCTTC
CASSLSLRREVYNEQFF
>TRBJ1-2|once|TRBV29-1|NA
TGCAGCGTTGAGCCTACTTACTTCCATGGCTACACCTTC
CSVEPTYFHGYTF
>TRBJ2-3|once|TRBV6-1|TRBD2
TGTGCCAGCAGTGAAGGGAGACTAGCGGCCACAGATACGCAGTATTTT
CASSEGRLAATDTQYF
>TRBJ2-6|NA|TRBV7-2|TRBD1
TGTGCCAGCCCGTTCCGGGTCCCGGGACAGTTCTCTGGGGCCAACGTCCTGACTTTC
CASPFRVPGQFSGANVLTF
>TRBJ1-1|NA|TRBV4-1|TRBD1
TGCGCCAGCAGCCAAGCGTACAGGGGGCAGGGGACGAACACTGAAGCTTTCTTT
CASSQAYRGQGTNTEAFF
>TRBJ2-7|few|TRBV30|TRBD2
TGTGCCTGGAGTGTAGGGCTAGCGGGGCAGACCTACGAGCAGTACTTC
CAWSVGLAGQTYEQYF
>TRBJ1-6|NA|TRBV2|NA
TGTGCCAGCAGTGGACGGGGGGCAGGCCCCCTCCACTTT
CASSGRGAGPLHF
>TRBJ1-2|NA|TRBV5-4|NA
TGTGCCAGCAGCTTGAGACGCAGGGTGGTGGAGAACTATGGCTACACCTTC
CASSLRRRVVENYGYTF
>TRBJ1-5|NA|TRBV2|NA
TGTGCCAGCAGGGAAGGGGGGACACTCAATCAGCCCCAGCATTTT
CASREGGTLNQPQHF
>TRBJ2-1|once|TRBV5-4|NA
TGTGCCAGCAGCTTGGTAGTAGCGCGACTGAGCTCCTACAATGAGCAGTTCTTC
CASSLVVARLSSYNEQFF
>TRBJ1-1|NA|TRBV29-1|NA
TGCAGCGTTGTAAGAAGACAAGGAAATATGAACACTGAAGCTTTCTTT
CSVVRRQGNMNTEAFF
>TRBJ2-1|NA|TRBV5-1|TRBD1
TGCGCCAGCAGCCAAGGGGGGACAGGGGACAATGAGCAGTTCTTC
CASSQGGTGDNEQFF
>TRBJ2-3|NA|TRBV6-6|TRBD2
TGTGCCAGCGAAGGGACTAGCGGGAACACAGATACGCAGTATTTT
CASEGTSGNTDTQYF
>TRBJ2-5|NA|TRBV30|NA
TGTGCCTGGAGTGGACAGCCGTACCAAGAGACCCAGTACTTC
CAWSGQPYQETQYF
>TRBJ2-2|few|TRBV14|NA
TGTGCCAGCAGCCAAGTCACAGGAAACACCGGGGAGCTGTTTTTT
CASSQVTGNTGELFF
>TRBJ2-6|NA|TRBV19|NA
TGTGCCAGTACAGGGGTCAGGGGGGATCACTCTGGGGCCAACGTCCTGACTTTC
CASTGVRGDHSGANVLTF
>TRBJ2-7|NA|TRBV6-4|TRBD2
TGTGCCAGGGGGAGAGTAGCGGGAGAGAATGGTAAAGCCTACGAGCAGTACTTC
CARGRVAGENGKAYEQYF
>TRBJ2-7|NA|TRBV20-1|NA
TGCAGCTGTAGCGGTACCCGCGAGCAGTACTTC
CSCSGTREQYF